This T cell receptor (beta chain) is from a study of CD8 T cells in Susac syndrome. With random hexamers, roughly 0.45 to 1 ug RNA was reverse transcribed. Each CDR3 protein is one row after TCRdb ran MiXCR on the immunoSEQ multiplex PCR reads. The top ten clones hold around 0.27% of a sample with 95,000 to 150,000 distinct CDR3 sequences, roughly 94% of them seen once. The junction had 7 bases not matched to a gene; V was cut back by 1 base and J by 7 bases. This CDR3 is 17 amino acids long. Germline CDR1 and CDR2: SEHNR and FQNEAQ (reference sequence). The chain combines TRBV7-9 with TRBJ2-2, with 12 nucleotides matching TRBD2. Sequencing was performed on CD8+ T cells from PBMCs. The TCR comes from a human donor with Susac syndrome. As DNA, the CDR3 is TGTGCCAGCAGCTTAGGAGGACTAGCGGGGCAGGACGGGGAGCTGTTTTTT. This translates into CASSLGGLAGQDGELFF. The complete variable domain, with remaining parts taken from reference TRBV7-9 and TRBJ2-2, reads DTGVSQNPRHKITKRGQNVTFRCDPISEHNRLYWYRQTLGQGPEFLTYFQNEAQLEKSRLLSDRFSAERPKGSFSTLEIQRTEQGDSAMYLCASSLGGLAGQDGELFFGEGSRLTVL.